The T cell receptor (beta chain) under discussion was sequenced for a study of T cells in Graves' hyperthyroidism and ophthalmopathy. The CDR3 loop spans 13 amino acids. In germline, CDR1 is SGHRS, CDR2 YFSETQ. Between the trimmed V and J ends, which lost 7 bases and 1 base, there was a span of 9 bases. It was RNA transcripts that yielded the amplified TCR beta CDR3 regions. HTBI primers were used for first-round RT-PCR of the TCR CDR3. MiXCR, applied by TCRdb to the multiplex PCR reads, yields one record per CDR3 protein. Counted here are a few hundred thousand distinct CDR3 sequences, around an eighth occurring once; the ten biggest clones make up around 21%. The blood sample predates any ophthalmopathy symptoms, coming from first hyperthyroidism diagnosis. As to this clonotype: Antigen unknown.

Study-wide findings and caveats: The majority of expanded thyroid clonotypes above 0.001 also appeared in blood.

Sequencing was carried out using blood. The origin of this receptor is a man aged 30 to 45 with Graves' hyperthyroidism that later progressed to Graves' ophthalmopathy. The J gene is TRBJ1-3, the V gene TRBV5-1, with a weak D call TRBD1 (5 bases). In nucleotides, the CDR3 is TGCGCCAGCTGGGGGGGATCTGGAAACACCATATATTTT. Translating it yields CASWGGSGNTIYF.